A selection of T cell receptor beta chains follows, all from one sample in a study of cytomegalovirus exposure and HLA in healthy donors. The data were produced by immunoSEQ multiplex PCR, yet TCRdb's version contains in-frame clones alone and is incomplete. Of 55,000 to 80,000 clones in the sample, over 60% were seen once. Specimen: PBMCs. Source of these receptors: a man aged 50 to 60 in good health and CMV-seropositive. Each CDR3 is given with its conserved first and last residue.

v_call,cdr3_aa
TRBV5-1,CASSLGVGPQETQYF
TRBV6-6,CASSYPVQETQYF
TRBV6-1,CASSVGVGGGDTQYF
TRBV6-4,CASSVEGHEQYF
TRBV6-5,CASSLTGGRGTQYF
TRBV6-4,CASSDRRMRVNTEAFF
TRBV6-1,CASSEAVGRAQSSYEQYF
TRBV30,CAWSVLGTGSSNQPQHF
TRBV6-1,CASRPDRDNQPQHF
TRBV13,CASSSLTGAFSSYNEQFF
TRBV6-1,CASSEVVGAWAEAFF
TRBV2,CASSDLDRGRGGYTF
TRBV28,CASSPGLAGVETQYF
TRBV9,CASSVDGGGTEAFF
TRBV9,CASRATGWGFGYTF
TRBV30,CACKQGRLSGNTIYF
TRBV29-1,CSAHSLGEQFF
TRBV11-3,CASSLVVGGKQYF
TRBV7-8,CASSSGSYTNQPQHF
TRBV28,CASSFLGGESWNQPQHF
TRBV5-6,CASSLGAGVSTDTQYF
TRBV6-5,CASSYSRGRAGNTIYF
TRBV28,CASSLSGTSAHEQYF
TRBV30,CAWTGPTGVWNTEAFF
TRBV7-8,CASSLEVAGGSYEQYF
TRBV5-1,CASSWRGESSGNTIYF
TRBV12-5,CASGLGLGLAGDSYEQYF
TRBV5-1,CASSRGGTGELFF